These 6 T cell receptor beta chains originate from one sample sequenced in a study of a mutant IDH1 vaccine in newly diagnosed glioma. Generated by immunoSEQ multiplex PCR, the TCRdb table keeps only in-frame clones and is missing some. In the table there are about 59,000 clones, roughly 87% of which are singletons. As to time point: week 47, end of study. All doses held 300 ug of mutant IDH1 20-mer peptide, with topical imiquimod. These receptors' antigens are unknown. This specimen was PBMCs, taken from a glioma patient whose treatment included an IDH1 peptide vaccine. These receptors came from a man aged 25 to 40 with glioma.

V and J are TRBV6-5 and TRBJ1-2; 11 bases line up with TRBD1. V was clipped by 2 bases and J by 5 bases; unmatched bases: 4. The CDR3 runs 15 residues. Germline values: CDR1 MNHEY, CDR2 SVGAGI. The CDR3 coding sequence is TGTGCCAGCAGTTACCGGGACAGGGGGTTATATGGCTACACCTTC. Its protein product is CASSYRDRGLYGYTF.

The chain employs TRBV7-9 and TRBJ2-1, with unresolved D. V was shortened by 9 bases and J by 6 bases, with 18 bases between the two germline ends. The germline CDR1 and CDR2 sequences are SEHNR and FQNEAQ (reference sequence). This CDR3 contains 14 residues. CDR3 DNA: TGTGCCAGTTTGGTGGCAGGCGAAGGCAATGAGCAGTTCTTC. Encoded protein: CASLVAGEGNEQFF.

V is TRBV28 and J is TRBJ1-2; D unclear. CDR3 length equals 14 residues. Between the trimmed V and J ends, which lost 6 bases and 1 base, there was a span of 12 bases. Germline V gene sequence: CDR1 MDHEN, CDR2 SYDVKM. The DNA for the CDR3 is TGTGCCAGCAGCGAACTACTCATTAACTATGGCTACACCTTC. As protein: CASSELLINYGYTF.

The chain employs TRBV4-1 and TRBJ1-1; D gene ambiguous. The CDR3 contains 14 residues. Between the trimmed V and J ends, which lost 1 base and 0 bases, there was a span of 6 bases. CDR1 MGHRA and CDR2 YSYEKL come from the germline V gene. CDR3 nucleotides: TGCGCCAGCAGCCAAGGTACGATGAACACTGAAGCTTTCTTT. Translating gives CASSQGTMNTEAFF.

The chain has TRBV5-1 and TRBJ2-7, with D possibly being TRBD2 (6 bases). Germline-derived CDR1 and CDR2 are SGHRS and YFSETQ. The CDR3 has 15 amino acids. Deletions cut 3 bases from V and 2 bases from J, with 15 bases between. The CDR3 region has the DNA TGCGCCAGCAGCTCCCTCGGGGGAATCGCCTACGAGCAGTACTTC. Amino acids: CASSSLGGIAYEQYF.

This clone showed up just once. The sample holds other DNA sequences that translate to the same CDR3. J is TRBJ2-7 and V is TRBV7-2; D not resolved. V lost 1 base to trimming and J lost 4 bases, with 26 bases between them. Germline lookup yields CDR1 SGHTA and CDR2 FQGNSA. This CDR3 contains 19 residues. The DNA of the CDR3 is TGTGCCAGCAGCTTAGGTGGTCGAACAGCCCTATTCCTTTTTTACGAGCAGTACTTC. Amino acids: CASSLGGRTALFLFYEQYF.